The T cell receptor beta chain described here comes from a study of T cells in Graves' hyperthyroidism and ophthalmopathy. From RNA transcripts, TCR beta CDR3 regions were amplified. First-round RT-PCR of the TCR CDR3 relied on the HTBI primer set. TCRdb re-derived calls from the multiplex PCR reads in MiXCR, one entry per CDR3 protein. This table holds 400,000 to 450,000 distinct CDR3 sequences, roughly 15% found once. V dropped 11 bases and J dropped 7 bases, with 21 bases sitting between them. The germline V gene has CDR1 SNHLY and CDR2 FYNNEI. CDR3 length equals 13 residues. Each 10 ml fresh peripheral blood draw supplied the PBMCs. Worth noting for this clonotype: A much larger clone sits a single nucleotide away, making a read error possible.

The chain employs TRBV2 and TRBJ2-7, with D possibly matching TRBD2 (6 bases). This TCR came from a man aged 18 to 29 with Graves' ophthalmopathy. Sequencing was done on a sample of blood. The CDR3 DNA follows: TGTGCCTGTTTGGTAGCGGAGGACAATGAGCAGTACTTC. Protein product: CACLVAEDNEQYF.